Listed here are 11 T cell receptor beta chains from one sample, sequenced in a study of T cell responses to AZD1222 COVID-19 vaccine. Produced via immunoSEQ multiplex PCR; TCRdb's table is partial and in-frame only. The table lists 200,000 or so clones, 80% to 95% of them singletons. Sample: peripheral blood, taken on day 0 of AZD1222 vaccination. The receptors derive from an adult in good health.

The chain recombines TRBV13 with TRBJ2-1; TRBD1 agrees at 8 bases. The V segment lost 4 bases and the J segment 4 bases; nucleotides outside the gene matches: 6. The CDR3 is 15 residues long. Germline values: CDR1 PRHDT, CDR2 FYEKMQ (reference sequence). CDR3 protein: CASSSSTGGYNEQFF. CDR3 nucleotide sequence: TGTGCCAGCAGCTCTTCTACAGGGGGATACAATGAGCAGTTCTTC. Drawing the rest from reference TRBV13 and TRBJ2-1, the complete variable domain is AAGVIQSPRHLIKEKRETATLKCYPIPRHDTVYWYQQGPGQDPQFLISFYEKMQSDKGSIPDRFSAQQFSDYHSELNMSSLELGDSALYFCASSSSTGGYNEQFFGPGTRLTVL.

The chain combines TRBV29-1 with TRBJ2-2; 8 positions agree with TRBD1. The CDR3 sequence is 15 residues long. V trimming: 5 bases; J trimming: 2 bases; junction bases outside the gene matches: 7. The germline V gene encodes CDR1 SQVTM and CDR2 ANQGSEA. The CDR3 region has the DNA TGCAGCGTTTCGTCACAGGGGGTTAACACCGGGGAGCTGTTTTTT. Translated: CSVSSQGVNTGELFF.

This rearrangement joins TRBV6-5 to TRBJ2-7; D gene uncertain. Trimming took off 2 bases at V and 3 bases at J, with 8 bases between the two ends. Germline CDR1 MNHEY, CDR2 SVGAGI. The CDR3 extends over 13 amino acids. CDR3 residues: CASSYGPLYEQYV. CDR3 sequence (DNA): TGTGCCAGCAGTTACGGGCCGCTCTACGAGCAGTACGTC.

This chain uses TRBV2 with TRBJ2-7; D is unresolved. V shed 2 bases and J shed 5 bases, with 13 bases lying between them. The CDR3 contains 14 residues. Germline V CDR1 and CDR2: SNHLY, FYNNEI. Here the CDR3 DNA reads TGTGCCAGCAGTGAAATTTTACACTGGGACGAGCAGTACTTC. This gives the protein CASSEILHWDEQYF.

This clone was detected only once. The chain employs TRBV7-9 and TRBJ1-1; TRBD1 matches at 8 bases. Germline trimming cut 5 bases from V and 4 bases from J; bases unmatched to any gene: 9. The CDR3 has 15 residues. Germline V CDR1 and CDR2: SEHNR, FQNEAQ (reference sequence). CDR3 nucleotides: TGTGCCAGCAGCCCCGCCGGGACAGGAGGCACTGAAGCTTTCTTT. This gives the protein CASSPAGTGGTEAFF.

V gene TRBV6-5 combines with J gene TRBJ1-1, with D perhaps TRBD1 (5 bases). This CDR3 is built from 11 residues. The V end was cut by 0 bases, the J end by 11 bases, with 7 bases between. Germline-derived CDR1 and CDR2 are MNHEY and SVGAGI. CDR3: CASSYSGAAFF. The CDR3 DNA follows: TGTGCCAGCAGTTACTCAGGGGCTGCTTTCTTT.

This chain links TRBV29-1 with TRBJ2-7; the match to TRBD1 covers 11 bases. Trimming took 4 bases from V and 2 from J; bases not matched to a gene: 1. CDR3 length equals 13 residues. Per the germline V gene, CDR1 is SQVTM and CDR2 is ANQGSEA. The CDR3 protein is CSVGGQGAYEQYF. CDR3 coding DNA: TGCAGCGTTGGGGGACAGGGGGCCTACGAGCAGTACTTC.

The chain is built from TRBV28 and TRBJ2-5; perhaps TRBD2 as D (5 bases). CDR1 and CDR2 from the germline V gene are MDHEN and SYDVKM. Trimming pared 4 bases from V and 5 bases from J, leaving 17 bases between. This CDR3 is 15 amino acids long. CDR3 DNA sequence: TGTGCCAGCAGTTCCCCCGGGGAGCTTACGGAGACCCAGTACTTC. It translates to CASSSPGELTETQYF.

V usage is TRBV4-1 and J usage is TRBJ1-5; D not resolved. Germline V lookup: CDR1 MGHRA, CDR2 YSYEKL. CDR3 length: 14 residues. V lost 4 bases to trimming and J lost 5 bases, with 12 bases between them. CDR3 in amino acids: CASSPTAGYQPQHF. The CDR3 DNA is TGCGCCAGCAGCCCGACGGCAGGTTATCAGCCCCAGCATTTT.

The rearrangement joins TRBV30 to TRBJ1-2; 7 bases fit TRBD1. The V segment lost 1 base and the J segment 6 bases; nucleotides outside the gene matches: 5. Looked up from germline, CDR1 is GTSNPN and CDR2 is SVGIG (reference sequence). The length of the CDR3 is 13 residues. The CDR3 DNA is TGTGCCTGGAGTGCCACAGGGGCGGATGGCTACACCTTC. Residues: CAWSATGADGYTF. Full variable domain (outside the CDR3, taken from reference TRBV30 and TRBJ1-2): SQTIHQWPATLVQPVGSPLSLECTVEGTSNPNLYWYRQAAGRGLQLLFYSVGIGQISSEVPQNLSASRPQDRQFILSSKKLLLSDSGFYLCAWSATGADGYTFGSGTRLTVV.

This chain links TRBV7-9 with TRBJ2-1, with 7 positions matching TRBD1. The ends lost 1 base at V and 2 bases at J; junction bases unmatched: 2. The CDR3 runs to 15 residues. The V gene's germline CDR1 is SEHNR and CDR2 FQNEAQ (reference sequence). For the CDR3, the DNA is TGTGCCAGCAGCTTAGGACAGGGACCCTACAATGAGCAGTTCTTC. Translating it yields CASSLGQGPYNEQFF.